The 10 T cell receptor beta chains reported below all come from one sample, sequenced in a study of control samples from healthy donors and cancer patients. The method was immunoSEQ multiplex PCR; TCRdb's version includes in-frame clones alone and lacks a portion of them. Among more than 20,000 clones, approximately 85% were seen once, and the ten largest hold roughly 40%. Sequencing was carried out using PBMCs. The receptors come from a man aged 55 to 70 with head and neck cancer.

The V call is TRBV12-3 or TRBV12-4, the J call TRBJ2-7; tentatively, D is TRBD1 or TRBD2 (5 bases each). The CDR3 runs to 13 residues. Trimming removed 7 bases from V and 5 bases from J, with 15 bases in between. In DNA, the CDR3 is TGTGCCAGCAACCTTTGGGGGAACGACGAGCAGTACTTC. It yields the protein CASNLWGNDEQYF.

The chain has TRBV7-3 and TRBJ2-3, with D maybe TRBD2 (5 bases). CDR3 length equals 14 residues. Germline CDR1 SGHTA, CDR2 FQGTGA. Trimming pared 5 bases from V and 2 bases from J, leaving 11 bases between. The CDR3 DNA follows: TGTGCCAGCAGCCCACGGGGATTCACAGATACGCAGTATTTT. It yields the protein CASSPRGFTDTQYF.

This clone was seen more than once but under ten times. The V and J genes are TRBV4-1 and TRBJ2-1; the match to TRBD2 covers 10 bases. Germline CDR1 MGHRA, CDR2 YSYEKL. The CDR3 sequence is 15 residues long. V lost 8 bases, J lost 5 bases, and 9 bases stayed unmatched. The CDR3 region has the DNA TGCGCCAGCCGCCCACTAGCGGGGCCAGACAATGAGCAGTTCTTC. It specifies CASRPLAGPDNEQFF.

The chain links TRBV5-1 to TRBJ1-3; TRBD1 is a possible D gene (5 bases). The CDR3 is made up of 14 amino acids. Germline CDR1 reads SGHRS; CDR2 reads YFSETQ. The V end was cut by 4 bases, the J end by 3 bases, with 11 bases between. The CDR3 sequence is CASSTQGFGNTIYF. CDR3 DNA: TGCGCCAGCAGCACCCAGGGCTTTGGAAACACCATATATTTT. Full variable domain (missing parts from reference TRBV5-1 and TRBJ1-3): KAGVTQTPRYLIKTRGQQVTLSCSPISGHRSVSWYQQTPGQGLQFLFEYFSETQRNKGNFPGRFSGRQFSNSRSEMNVSTLELGDSALYLCASSTQGFGNTIYFGEGSWLTVV.

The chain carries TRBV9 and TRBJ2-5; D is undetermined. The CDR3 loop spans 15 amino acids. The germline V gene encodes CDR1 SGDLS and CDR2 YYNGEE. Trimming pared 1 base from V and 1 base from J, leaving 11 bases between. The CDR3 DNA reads TGTGCCAGCAGCGTATCTCCAGAGCTCCAAGAGACCCAGTACTTC. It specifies CASSVSPELQETQYF. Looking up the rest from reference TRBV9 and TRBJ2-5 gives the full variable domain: DSGVTQTPKHLITATGQRVTLRCSPRSGDLSVYWYQQSLDQGLQFLIQYYNGEERAKGNILERFSAQQFPDLHSELNLSSLELGDSALYFCASSVSPELQETQYFGPGTRLLVL.

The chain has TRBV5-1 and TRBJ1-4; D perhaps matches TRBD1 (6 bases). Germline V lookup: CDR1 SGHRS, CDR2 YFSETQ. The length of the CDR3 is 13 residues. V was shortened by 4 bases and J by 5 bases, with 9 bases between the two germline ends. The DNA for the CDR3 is TGCGCCAGCAGCCGGACAGTGAATGAAAAACTGTTTTTT. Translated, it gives CASSRTVNEKLFF.

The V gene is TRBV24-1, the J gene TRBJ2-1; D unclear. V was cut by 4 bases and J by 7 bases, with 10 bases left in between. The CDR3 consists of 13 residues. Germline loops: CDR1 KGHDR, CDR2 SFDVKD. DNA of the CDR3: TGTGCCACCAGTGACCCCGCACGTAATGAGCAGTTCTTC. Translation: CATSDPARNEQFF.

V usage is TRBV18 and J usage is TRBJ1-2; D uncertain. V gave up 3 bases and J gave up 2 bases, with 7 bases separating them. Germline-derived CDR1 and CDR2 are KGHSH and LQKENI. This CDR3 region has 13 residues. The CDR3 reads CASSPSSNYGYTF. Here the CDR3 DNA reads TGTGCCAGCTCACCCTCAAGCAACTATGGCTACACCTTC. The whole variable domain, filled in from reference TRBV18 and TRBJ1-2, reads NAGVMQNPRHLVRRRGQEARLRCSPMKGHSHVYWYRQLPEEGLKFMVYLQKENIIDESGMPKERFSAEFPKEGPSILRIQQVVRGDSAAYFCASSPSSNYGYTFGSGTRLTVV.

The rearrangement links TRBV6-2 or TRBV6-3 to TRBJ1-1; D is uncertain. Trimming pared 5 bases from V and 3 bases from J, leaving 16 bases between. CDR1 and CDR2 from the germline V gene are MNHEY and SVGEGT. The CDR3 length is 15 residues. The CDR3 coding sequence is TGTGCCAGCAGTGAGGGAGGAGGGCGGGACACTGAAGCTTTCTTT. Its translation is CASSEGGGRDTEAFF.

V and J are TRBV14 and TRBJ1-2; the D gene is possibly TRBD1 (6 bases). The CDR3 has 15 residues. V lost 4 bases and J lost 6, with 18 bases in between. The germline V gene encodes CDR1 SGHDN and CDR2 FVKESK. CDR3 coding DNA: TGTGCCAGCAGCCCCCGAGCGTCGGGGGCTGATGGCTACACCTTC. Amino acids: CASSPRASGADGYTF. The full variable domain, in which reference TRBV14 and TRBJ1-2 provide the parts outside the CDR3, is EAGVTQFPSHSVIEKGQTVTLRCDPISGHDNLYWYRRVMGKEIKFLLHFVKESKQDESGMPNNRFLAERTGGTYSTLKVQPAELEDSGVYFCASSPRASGADGYTFGSGTRLTVV.